The 21 T cell receptor beta chains listed next were all sequenced from one sample in a study of blood T cell repertoires in COVID-19. Clones were read by immunoSEQ multiplex PCR, and TCRdb kept only the in-frame ones, dropping some. The sample includes approximately 250,000 clones, more than 80% seen only once; the top ten take 4.1%. The sample taken for sequencing was PBMCs or T cells enriched from blood (not recorded which). The receptors stem from a woman in her thirties with acute COVID-19.

The CDR3 DNA sequence: TGTGCCAGCAGGCTGACTAGCGGTGCCTACAATGAGCAGTTCTTC. Its translation: CASRLTSGAYNEQFF. The chain has TRBV28 and TRBJ2-1, with 9 bases aligning to TRBD2. Germline values: CDR1 MDHEN, CDR2 SYDVKM. The ends lost 6 bases at V and 2 bases at J; junction bases unmatched: 5. CDR3 length: 15 residues.

The gene calls are TRBV12-1 and TRBJ2-1; TRBD1, the table's D call, lacks a check against the DNA. TRBV12-1 is described as a pseudogene. The CDR3 length is 15 residues. CDR3 DNA sequence: TGTGCCAGCAGCCATGGGACAGGGGAAAGGAATGAGCAGTTCTTC. This sequence encodes CASSHGTGERNEQFF.

The chain carries TRBV28 and TRBJ1-2; D unresolved. Deletions cut 5 bases from V and 2 bases from J, with 9 bases between. Germline V gives CDR1 MDHEN, CDR2 SYDVKM. The CDR3 length is 13 residues. CDR3 bases: TGTGCCAGCAGTCTACAGATAAACTATGGCTACACCTTC. This encodes CASSLQINYGYTF.

The DNA of the CDR3 is TGTGCCAGCAGCTCGAGGACAGGGGGCATCTACAATGAGCAGTTCTTC. Its protein is CASSSRTGGIYNEQFF. J is TRBJ2-1 and V is TRBV7-2; 11 nucleotides agree with TRBD1. The CDR3 length is 16 residues. CDR1 and CDR2 from the germline V gene are SGHTA and FQGNSA. The junction had 5 bases not matched to a gene; V was cut back by 4 bases and J by 3 bases.

The chain combines TRBV6-5 with TRBJ1-2; 9 nucleotides agree with TRBD1. V was pared by 6 bases and J by 2 bases, with 7 bases of the junction left unmatched. CDR1 MNHEY and CDR2 SVGAGI come from the germline V gene. This CDR3 is 15 amino acids long. The CDR3 spells CASSSPTGGNYGYTF. The DNA for the CDR3 is TGTGCCAGCAGCAGCCCGACAGGGGGAAACTATGGCTACACCTTC.

The chain is built from TRBV11-2 and TRBJ2-7, with a weak D call TRBD2 (6 bases). The germline V gene has CDR1 SGHAT and CDR2 FQNNGV. V lost 6 bases to trimming and J lost 0 bases, with 15 bases between them. This CDR3 has 15 residues. CDR3 sequence (DNA): TGTGCCAGCAGACCACCGGGACTCAGCTCCTACGAGCAGTACTTC. It translates to CASRPPGLSSYEQYF.

The CDR3 DNA follows: TGCGCCAGCAGCCCGGATGGCCAGCCGGAGTCTGAAAAACTGTTTTTT. Residues: CASSPDGQPESEKLFF. V gene TRBV4-1 combines with J gene TRBJ1-4; D is unresolved. The V gene lost 4 bases and the J gene lost 7 bases, with 19 bases spanning the gap. This CDR3 has 16 residues. Germline loops: CDR1 MGHRA, CDR2 YSYEKL.

The chain has TRBV6-6 and TRBJ2-7, with 9 bases identical to TRBD1. With V trimmed by 0 bases and J by 3 bases, 3 bases remained unmatched. In germline, CDR1 is MNHNY, CDR2 SVGAGI (reference sequence). This CDR3 contains 15 residues. This chain's CDR3 is CASSYSRTGDYEQYF. The CDR3 DNA reads as TGTGCCAGCAGTTACTCAAGGACAGGGGACTACGAGCAGTACTTC.

This clone came up once. This chain joins TRBV5-5 and TRBJ2-6, with 8 bases fitting TRBD1. This CDR3 is 15 amino acids long. The ends lost 4 bases at V and 2 bases at J; junction bases unmatched: 2. Germline assignment: CDR1 SGHKS and CDR2 YYEKEE (reference sequence). CDR3 residues: CASSPQGAGANVLTF. As DNA, the CDR3 is TGTGCCAGCAGCCCACAGGGGGCTGGGGCCAACGTCCTGACTTTC.

The rearrangement joins TRBV4-3 to TRBJ2-1, with 8 nucleotides matching TRBD1. Losses at the gene ends were 7 bases for V and 8 bases for J; bases not matched to a gene: 16. From germline, CDR1 is LGHNA and CDR2 YSLEER. The length of the CDR3 is 16 residues. CDR3 nucleotides: TGCGCCAGCAACCGATTAGTGGGGCAGGGGGCTGATGAGCAGTTCTTC. It specifies CASNRLVGQGADEQFF.

The rearrangement uses TRBV28 and TRBJ1-6; D is undetermined. Germline-derived CDR1 and CDR2 are MDHEN and SYDVKM. This CDR3 is built from 12 residues. V shed 6 bases and J shed 10 bases, with 10 bases lying between them. This CDR3 reads CASRESDSPLHF. CDR3 in DNA: TGTGCCAGCAGGGAGAGTGACTCACCCCTCCACTTT.

V is TRBV29-1 and J is TRBJ2-7; a possible D gene is TRBD2 (5 bases). V shed 5 bases and J shed 3 bases, with 11 bases lying between them. CDR1 and CDR2 from the germline V gene are SQVTM and ANQGSEA. The CDR3 covers 12 residues. The CDR3 DNA reads as TGCAGCGTTTCCGGGAACAACTACGAGCAGTACTTC. Translated, it gives CSVSGNNYEQYF.

This chain joins TRBV6-4 and TRBJ2-6; weak D call: TRBD2 (6 bases). With 6 bases removed from V and 2 bases from J, the gap between germline ends came to 11 bases. Germline values: CDR1 MRHNA, CDR2 SNTAGT. The CDR3 loop spans 15 amino acids. The CDR3 coding sequence is TGTGCCAGCAGCCCGACGGGGGCTGGGGCCAACGTCCTGACTTTC. Translation gives CASSPTGAGANVLTF.

V is TRBV7-6 and J is TRBJ2-1; 7 nucleotides align to TRBD2. After removal of 5 bases from V and 6 bases from J, the junction contained 10 bases not matched to a gene. This CDR3 spans 15 amino acids. CDR1 is SGHVS, CDR2 FNYEAQ, per germline. The DNA for the CDR3 is TGTGCCAGCAGCACACTAGCGCAACAACGCAATGAGCAGTTCTTC. As protein: CASSTLAQQRNEQFF.

J is TRBJ2-5 and V is TRBV3-1 (or the pseudogene TRBV3-2), with 7 nucleotides matching TRBD2. Germline V lookup: CDR1 LGHDT, CDR2 YNNKEL (reference sequence). This CDR3 spans 15 amino acids. V gave up 3 bases and J gave up 4 bases; unmatched junction bases: 8. The CDR3 reads CASSHRGEGAETQYF. The CDR3 DNA is TGTGCCAGCAGCCATCGGGGGGAGGGCGCAGAGACCCAGTACTTC.

V usage is TRBV2 and J usage is TRBJ1-2; 7 bases match TRBD1. CDR3 length: 14 residues. Germline values: CDR1 SNHLY, CDR2 FYNNEI. V shed 7 bases, J shed 8 bases, and the junction held 13 bases outside the gene matches. CDR3 amino acids: CASTTQGGIGGYTF. CDR3 DNA sequence: TGTGCCAGCACCACTCAAGGGGGCATCGGGGGCTACACCTTC.

The V and J genes are TRBV3-1 (or the pseudogene TRBV3-2) and TRBJ2-7; 12 nucleotides agree with TRBD2. This CDR3 is 16 amino acids long. Germline CDR1 LGHDT, CDR2 YNNKEL (reference sequence). Germline trimming cut 5 bases from V and 4 bases from J; bases unmatched to any gene: 9. The DNA for the CDR3 is TGTGCCAGCAGCGCCCCTAGCGGGAGGGCCTTTTACGAGCAGTACTTC. Translating it yields CASSAPSGRAFYEQYF.

V usage is TRBV19 and J usage is TRBJ2-2; TRBD1 matches 10 bases. The CDR3 runs 15 residues. Germline V gives CDR1 LNHDA, CDR2 SQIVND (reference sequence). Unmatched junction bases numbered 3, after V lost 5 bases and J lost 3 bases. The CDR3 here is CASSWGTGDTGELFF. The CDR3 DNA is TGTGCCAGTAGTTGGGGGACAGGGGACACCGGGGAGCTGTTTTTT. The whole variable domain, remainder taken from reference TRBV19 and TRBJ2-2, is DGGITQSPKYLFRKEGQNVTLSCEQNLNHDAMYWYRQDPGQGLRLIYYSQIVNDFQKGDIAEGYSVSREKKESFPLTVTSAQKNPTAFYLCASSWGTGDTGELFFGEGSRLTVL.

Only one count was recorded for this clone. CDR3: CASIGTGVIQYF. Written as DNA, the CDR3 is TGTGCCAGCATAGGGACAGGGGTAATTCAGTACTTC. The V gene is TRBV19, the J gene TRBJ2-4; 10 bases are a match to TRBD1. CDR1 and CDR2 (germline): LNHDA, SQIVND (reference sequence). With 9 bases clipped from V and 10 bases from J, the junction kept 6 bases outside the gene matches. This CDR3 is 12 amino acids long. The full variable domain, rest sourced from reference TRBV19 and TRBJ2-4, is DGGITQSPKYLFRKEGQNVTLSCEQNLNHDAMYWYRQDPGQGLRLIYYSQIVNDFQKGDIAEGYSVSREKKESFPLTVTSAQKNPTAFYLCASIGTGVIQYFGAGTRLSVL.

V and J are TRBV27 and TRBJ1-5; D is possibly TRBD1 (6 bases). CDR1 is MNHEY, CDR2 SMNVEV, per germline (reference sequence). The CDR3 covers 15 residues. The V end was cut by 3 bases, the J end by 2 bases, with 11 bases between. The DNA for the CDR3 is TGTGCCAGCAGTTTTGTGGCAGGGGGCAATCAGCCCCAGCATTTT. This codes for CASSFVAGGNQPQHF.

This clone showed up just a few times. CDR3 in DNA: TGTGCCAGCAGTCAGACTAGCGGGATAATCTACGAGCAGTACTTC. It translates to CASSQTSGIIYEQYF. The chain employs TRBV27 and TRBJ2-7; TRBD2 matches 11 bases. With 5 bases clipped from V and 3 bases from J, the junction kept 6 bases outside the gene matches. In germline, CDR1 is MNHEY, CDR2 SMNVEV (reference sequence). The CDR3 length is 15 residues.